This T cell receptor (beta chain) was captured in a study of T cell changes during pregnancy in multiple sclerosis. The repertoire was sequenced with immunoSEQ multiplex PCR; TCRdb's copy has only in-frame clones and lacks some. Here the sample spans 20,000 to 25,000 clones, approximately 90% being singletons. CDR1 is SGHNT and CDR2 is YYREEE in the germline V gene (reference sequence). This CDR3 is built from 14 residues. J was trimmed by 4 bases and V by 4 bases; bases with no gene match: 5. The sequenced sample was CD4+ T cells from peripheral blood mononuclear cells, obtained in the third trimester of pregnancy. The receptor's source is a female donor with multiple sclerosis, enrolled in a pregnancy study. The V call is TRBV5-4, the J call TRBJ1-2; 9 positions agree with TRBD1. CDR3: CASSGTGRPYGYTF. DNA of the CDR3: TGTGCCAGCAGCGGGACAGGGAGGCCCTATGGCTACACCTTC.